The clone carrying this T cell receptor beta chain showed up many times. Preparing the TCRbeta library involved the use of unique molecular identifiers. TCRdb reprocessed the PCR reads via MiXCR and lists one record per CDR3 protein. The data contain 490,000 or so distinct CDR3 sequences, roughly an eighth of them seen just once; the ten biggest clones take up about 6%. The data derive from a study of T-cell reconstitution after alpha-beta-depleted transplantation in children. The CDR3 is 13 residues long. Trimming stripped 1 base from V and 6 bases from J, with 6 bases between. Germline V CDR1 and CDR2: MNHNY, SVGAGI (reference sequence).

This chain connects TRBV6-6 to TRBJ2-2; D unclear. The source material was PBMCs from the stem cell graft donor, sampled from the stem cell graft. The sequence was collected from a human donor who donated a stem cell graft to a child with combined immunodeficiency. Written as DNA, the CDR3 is TGTGCCAGCAGTTACTTCAGCCCCGGGGAGCTGTTTTTT. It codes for CASSYFSPGELFF.